The 10 T cell receptor beta chains below all came from one sample that was sequenced in a study of cytomegalovirus exposure and HLA in healthy donors. PCR used 60 Vbeta primers and 13 Jbeta primers. Clones were sequenced by immunoSEQ multiplex PCR, and TCRdb holds only the in-frame ones, with some missing. Seen here are some 130,000 clones, roughly 74% observed once, and the top ten hold approximately 6.4%. The sample taken for sequencing was PBMCs. These receptors were obtained from a woman between 45 and 65 years old in good health and CMV-seropositive.

The rearrangement links TRBV29-1 to TRBJ2-1; perhaps TRBD1 as D (6 bases). The CDR3 consists of 11 residues. Trimming shortened V by 4 bases and J by 10 bases, and 11 bases separated the two germline ends. The germline V gene has CDR1 SQVTM and CDR2 ANQGSEA. Here the CDR3 reads CSVVGGGEQFF. For the CDR3, the DNA is TGCAGCGTTGTAGGGGGTGGCGAGCAGTTCTTC.

The sample holds a few counts of this clone. This rearrangement joins TRBV10-2 to TRBJ1-2; 8 bases are shared with TRBD1. J gave up 8 bases and V 7 bases, and 6 bases lay outside the gene matches. CDR1 WSHSY and CDR2 SAAADI come from the germline V gene. CDR3 length: 12 residues. CDR3 DNA: TGCGCCAGCATAACGGCAGGGGGCGGCTACACCTTC. This encodes CASITAGGGYTF.

This clone has more than one count but fewer than ten. V and J are TRBV6-5 and TRBJ1-1; D is unclear. Germline V CDR1 and CDR2: MNHEY, SVGAGI. This CDR3 has 14 amino acids. V was trimmed by 6 bases and J by 4 bases, leaving 15 bases between them. The CDR3 DNA is TGTGCCAGCAGCCCTGCCGGGAGGGCCACTGAAGCTTTCTTT. Translating gives CASSPAGRATEAFF.

The chain is built from TRBV6-1 and TRBJ1-2; D is perhaps TRBD1 (5 bases). Trimming shortened V by 10 bases and J by 7 bases, and 19 bases separated the two germline ends. The CDR3 contains 13 residues. Germline V gene sequence: CDR1 MNHNS, CDR2 SASEGT. The CDR3 DNA reads as TGTGCCACCGGTGATCGGGGGGGAGGTGGCTACACCTTC. Protein: CATGDRGGGGYTF.

The chain joins TRBV5-4 to TRBJ1-2; 9 bases match TRBD1. Germline-derived CDR1 and CDR2 are SGHNT and YYREEE (reference sequence). This CDR3 is built from 12 residues. V lost 4 bases, J lost 8 bases, and 3 bases stayed unmatched. The CDR3 nucleotides read TGTGCCAGCAGCAAGGGACAGGGCGGCTACACCTTC. It yields the protein CASSKGQGGYTF.

The V and J genes are TRBV6-5 and TRBJ2-3; 7 nucleotides agree with TRBD1. CDR3 length equals 12 residues. Per the germline V gene, CDR1 is MNHEY and CDR2 is SVGAGI. Unmatched junction bases numbered 10, after V lost 5 bases and J lost 14 bases. The DNA of the CDR3 is TGTGCCAGCAGTACCTCTACAAGGGGGCTGTATTTT. It is translated as CASSTSTRGLYF.

The chain recombines TRBV6-5 with TRBJ1-2, with 7 bases that match TRBD1. Germline values: CDR1 MNHEY, CDR2 SVGAGI. The CDR3 loop spans 15 amino acids. The trim removed 5 bases at V and 0 bases at J, leaving 6 bases unmatched. In DNA form, the CDR3 reads TGTGCCAGCAGTCCCCAGGGGGGCTCTAACTATGGCTACACCTTC. Translating gives CASSPQGGSNYGYTF.

The chain carries TRBV5-6 and TRBJ1-2; 7 bases map to TRBD1. Germline V gene data show CDR1 as SGHDT and CDR2 as YYEEEE. The length of the CDR3 is 15 residues. With 7 bases clipped from V and 7 bases from J, the junction kept 16 bases outside the gene matches. The CDR3 sequence: CASSPEEGAYRGYTF. As DNA, the CDR3 is TGTGCCAGCTCACCCGAGGAGGGGGCGTACCGTGGCTACACCTTC.

The V gene is TRBV2, the J gene TRBJ1-1; no definite D call. V was trimmed by 6 bases and J by 2 bases, leaving 19 bases between them. The CDR3 covers 16 residues. Looked up from germline, CDR1 is SNHLY and CDR2 is FYNNEI. The CDR3 loop is CASRVEGGVRNTEAFF. The CDR3 DNA reads TGTGCCAGCAGAGTGGAGGGTGGGGTTCGAAACACTGAAGCTTTCTTT.

This clone was counted at least ten times. The CDR3: CASSPPNRSGDTIYF. The CDR3 region has the DNA TGTGCCAGCTCACCACCGAATCGCTCCGGGGACACCATATATTTT. The V gene is TRBV18, the J gene TRBJ1-3; D remains ambiguous. Trimming removed 0 bases at V and 8 bases at J, with 14 bases between. The CDR3 loop spans 15 amino acids. The germline V gene encodes CDR1 KGHSH and CDR2 LQKENI.